These 2 T cell receptor beta chains originate from one sample sequenced in a study of blood T cell repertoires in COVID-19. This table comes from immunoSEQ multiplex PCR, and its TCRdb copy is limited to in-frame clones, with some not included. The sample gives roughly 190,000 clones, roughly 80% of which show up once; 14% is in the top ten. The sample comprised peripheral blood. The receptor source for this set is a man aged 25-45 years with active or convalescent COVID-19.

This clone was counted a few times. The chain employs TRBV5-6 and TRBJ1-2; D is uncertain. The CDR3 contains 14 residues. V was shortened by 0 bases and J by 1 base, with 7 bases between the two germline ends. Germline CDR1 and CDR2: SGHDT and YYEEEE. The CDR3 region has the DNA TGTGCCAGCAGCTTGGAGACAAGTAACTATGGCTACACCTTC. It yields the protein CASSLETSNYGYTF.

V is TRBV10-3 and J is TRBJ2-3; D is possibly TRBD1 (5 bases). The CDR3 has 15 amino acids. V gave up 0 bases and J gave up 0 bases, with 7 bases separating them. Germline V gene data show CDR1 as ENHRY and CDR2 as SYGVKD. The CDR3 is CAISESRGSTDTQYF. The CDR3 DNA reads TGTGCCATCAGTGAGTCAAGGGGAAGCACAGATACGCAGTATTTT.